The 27 T cell receptor beta chains reported below all come from one sample, sequenced in a study of T cell changes during pregnancy in multiple sclerosis. Produced via immunoSEQ multiplex PCR; TCRdb's table is partial and in-frame only. The data contain 50,000 to 65,000 clones, about 88% of them seen just once; the ten biggest clones take up around 0.38%. This material consisted of CD4+ T cells from peripheral blood mononuclear cells, taken in the third trimester of pregnancy. Receptor source: a female donor with multiple sclerosis, enrolled in a pregnancy study.

This clone has only a few counts. Other DNA sequences within the sample encode an identical CDR3. The chain uses TRBV7-6 and TRBJ1-1; 8 bases match TRBD1. After removal of 5 bases from V and 1 base from J, the junction contained 3 bases not matched to a gene. The germline gives CDR1 SGHVS, CDR2 FNYEAQ. The CDR3 runs to 14 residues. This chain's CDR3 is CASSQDRGNTEAFF. The CDR3 DNA sequence: TGTGCCAGCAGCCAAGACAGGGGGAACACTGAAGCTTTCTTT.

V usage is TRBV7-9 and J usage is TRBJ2-1; D is uncertain. CDR1 and CDR2 from the germline V gene are SEHNR and FQNEAQ (reference sequence). V gave up 1 base and J gave up 5 bases, with 9 bases separating them. This CDR3 has 14 residues. The CDR3 coding sequence is TGTGCCAGCAGCTTAGGTTCCAGGAACAATGAGCAGTTCTTC. As protein: CASSLGSRNNEQFF.

This clone was counted a single time. This chain links TRBV5-1 with TRBJ1-5; no clear D gene. Germline CDR1 and CDR2: SGHRS and YFSETQ. V lost 0 bases and J lost 3, with 4 bases in between. The length of the CDR3 is 13 residues. The CDR3 region is CASSLEANQPQHF. The CDR3 DNA follows: TGCGCCAGCAGCTTGGAAGCCAATCAGCCCCAGCATTTT.

The chain is built from TRBV5-1 and TRBJ2-4, with TRBD1 matching 8 bases. V lost 4 bases to trimming and J lost 6 bases; unmatched junction nucleotides: 3. Per the germline V gene, CDR1 is SGHRS and CDR2 is YFSETQ. CDR3 length: 13 residues. The CDR3 sequence is CASSPGQVNIQYF. CDR3 sequence (DNA): TGCGCCAGCAGCCCGGGACAGGTAAACATTCAGTACTTC. The whole variable domain, remainder taken from reference TRBV5-1 and TRBJ2-4, is KAGVTQTPRYLIKTRGQQVTLSCSPISGHRSVSWYQQTPGQGLQFLFEYFSETQRNKGNFPGRFSGRQFSNSRSEMNVSTLELGDSALYLCASSPGQVNIQYFGAGTRLSVL.

The chain joins TRBV4-3 to TRBJ2-7; D remains ambiguous. V gave up 1 base and J gave up 1 base, with 8 bases separating them. The CDR3 covers 14 residues. Germline V gene sequence: CDR1 LGHNA, CDR2 YSLEER. Written as DNA, the CDR3 is TGCGCCAGCAGCCAAGCACCAGATTCCTACGAGCAGTACTTC. Protein: CASSQAPDSYEQYF.

The gene calls are TRBV19 and TRBJ2-7; 11 positions agree with TRBD2. CDR1 LNHDA and CDR2 SQIVND come from the germline V gene (reference sequence). The CDR3 is made up of 14 amino acids. The trim removed 4 bases at V and 3 bases at J, leaving 2 bases unmatched. In DNA, the CDR3 is TGTGCCAGTAGTACTAGCGGGGGGAGCTACGAGCAGTACTTC. Its translation: CASSTSGGSYEQYF.

The chain joins TRBV10-2 to TRBJ2-7, with 7 bases fitting TRBD1. This CDR3 is built from 13 residues. V shed 6 bases and J 5 bases; nucleotides not matched to a gene: 7. Germline lookup yields CDR1 WSHSY and CDR2 SAAADI. The CDR3 coding sequence is TGCGCCAGCAGAAGACAGGGTTCCGACGAGCAGTACTTC. Its protein is CASRRQGSDEQYF.

The CDR3 sequence is CASSPPLDSPYRPQHF. In nucleotides, the CDR3 is TGTGCCAGCTCACCACCCCTGGACAGCCCTTATCGGCCCCAGCATTTT. The rearrangement links TRBV18 to TRBJ1-5; TRBD1 is a possible D gene (6 bases). V gave up 0 bases and J gave up 9 bases, with 18 bases separating them. The CDR3 consists of 16 residues. CDR1 is KGHSH and CDR2 is LQKENI in the germline V gene.

The chain uses TRBV5-4 and TRBJ2-1; D is uncertain. Trimming took 2 bases from V and 4 from J, leaving 10 bases between them. Per the germline V gene, CDR1 is SGHNT and CDR2 is YYREEE (reference sequence). The CDR3 is made up of 14 amino acids. DNA of the CDR3: TGTGCCAGCAGCTTCGATACACAATACAATGAGCAGTTCTTC. Translating it yields CASSFDTQYNEQFF. Full variable domain (outside the CDR3, taken from reference TRBV5-4 and TRBJ2-1): ETGVTQSPTHLIKTRGQQVTLRCSSQSGHNTVSWYQQALGQGPQFIFQYYREEENGRGNFPPRFSGLQFPNYSSELNVNALELDDSALYLCASSFDTQYNEQFFGPGTRLTVL.

This clone was recorded only once. V gene TRBV2 combines with J gene TRBJ2-3, with TRBD2 matching 15 bases. The germline V gene has CDR1 SNHLY and CDR2 FYNNEI. J was trimmed by 7 bases and V by 7 bases; bases with no gene match: 9. The CDR3 is 16 amino acids. CDR3 protein: CASTWGTSGGLNTQYF. CDR3 sequence (DNA): TGTGCCAGCACTTGGGGGACTAGCGGGGGGTTAAATACGCAGTATTTT. Full variable domain (rest looked up from reference TRBV2 and TRBJ2-3): EPEVTQTPSHQVTQMGQEVILRCVPISNHLYFYWYRQILGQKVEFLVSFYNNEISEKSEIFDDQFSVERPDGSNFTLKIRSTKLEDSAMYFCASTWGTSGGLNTQYFGPGTRLTVL.

The chain is built from TRBV7-9 and TRBJ2-3; 8 positions match TRBD1. Germline lookup yields CDR1 SEHNR and CDR2 FQNEAQ (reference sequence). The CDR3 length is 15 residues. V lost 4 bases and J lost 1; bases outside the gene matches: 4. CDR3 DNA: TGTGCCAGCAGCTCAGGGGGCGCGGGCACAGATACGCAGTATTTT. It translates to CASSSGGAGTDTQYF.

The genes are TRBV6-5 and TRBJ1-1; possible D gene TRBD1, 5 bases. V was trimmed by 6 bases and J by 2 bases, leaving 10 bases between them. From germline, CDR1 is MNHEY and CDR2 SVGAGI. The CDR3 is 13 amino acids. The CDR3 DNA reads as TGTGCCAGCAGGGGGCACCAAAACACTGAAGCTTTCTTT. Protein product: CASRGHQNTEAFF.

The genes are TRBV6-1 and TRBJ2-4; tentatively, D is TRBD1 (6 bases). Per germline, CDR1 MNHNS and CDR2 SASEGT. Trimming cost V 5 bases and J 0 bases, with 11 bases left between them. This CDR3 spans 15 amino acids. CDR3 sequence (DNA): TGTGCCAGCAGTCCGGGACACCTAGCCAAAAACATTCAGTACTTC. Translation: CASSPGHLAKNIQYF.

The V and J genes are TRBV30 and TRBJ1-5; TRBD1 is a possible D gene (5 bases). Trimming removed 5 bases from V and 7 bases from J, with 15 bases in between. Germline V gives CDR1 GTSNPN, CDR2 SVGIG (reference sequence). This CDR3 spans 13 amino acids. CDR3 sequence reads: CAWPRGRHQPQHF. CDR3 nucleotides: TGTGCCTGGCCCCGGGGGAGGCACCAGCCCCAGCATTTT.

V usage is TRBV5-1 and J usage is TRBJ2-3; 9 nucleotides align to TRBD2. Looked up from germline, CDR1 is SGHRS and CDR2 is YFSETQ. There are 16 residues in the CDR3. V shed 0 bases and J 5 bases; nucleotides not matched to a gene: 7. The CDR3 protein is CASSLGRSSGKDTQYF. CDR3 nucleotide sequence: TGCGCCAGCAGCTTGGGCCGGTCTAGCGGGAAAGATACGCAGTATTTT. Complete variable domain (other parts from reference TRBV5-1 and TRBJ2-3): KAGVTQTPRYLIKTRGQQVTLSCSPISGHRSVSWYQQTPGQGLQFLFEYFSETQRNKGNFPGRFSGRQFSNSRSEMNVSTLELGDSALYLCASSLGRSSGKDTQYFGPGTRLTVL.

This sequence joins TRBV5-1 and TRBJ2-3; no clear D. The CDR3 loop spans 14 amino acids. The V end was cut by 0 bases, the J end by 4 bases, with 9 bases between. Per the germline V gene, CDR1 is SGHRS and CDR2 is YFSETQ. CDR3 DNA: TGCGCCAGCAGCTTGGTCCTAGTAGCAGATACGCAGTATTTT. Translating gives CASSLVLVADTQYF. Full variable domain (missing parts from reference TRBV5-1 and TRBJ2-3): KAGVTQTPRYLIKTRGQQVTLSCSPISGHRSVSWYQQTPGQGLQFLFEYFSETQRNKGNFPGRFSGRQFSNSRSEMNVSTLELGDSALYLCASSLVLVADTQYFGPGTRLTVL.

CDR3 sequence: CASSSRSRTVQETQYF. Here the CDR3 DNA reads TGTGCCAGCAGCTCAAGGTCTCGGACAGTACAAGAGACCCAGTACTTC. The chain carries TRBV11-1 and TRBJ2-5, with TRBD1 as a possible D gene (6 bases). V lost 4 bases, J lost 2 bases, and 17 bases lay in between. Germline lookup yields CDR1 SGHAT and CDR2 FQDESV (reference sequence). There are 16 residues in the CDR3.

The chain has TRBV7-9 and TRBJ1-4, with 8 positions matching TRBD1. There are 13 residues in the CDR3. V was pared by 5 bases and J by 8 bases, with 4 bases of the junction left unmatched. CDR1 is SEHNR, CDR2 FQNEAQ, per germline (reference sequence). CDR3 sequence (DNA): TGTGCCAGCAGCCCCCGGGACAGGGAAAAACTGTTTTTT. This encodes CASSPRDREKLFF.

The V gene is TRBV7-3, the J gene TRBJ2-4, with D tentatively TRBD2 (6 bases). CDR3 length equals 13 residues. V lost 4 bases and J lost 14, with 18 bases in between. Per the germline V gene, CDR1 is SGHTA and CDR2 is FQGTGA. CDR3 protein: CASSSRIGGVKYF. The CDR3 bases are TGTGCCAGCAGCTCCCGGATTGGAGGGGTCAAGTACTTC.

The chain employs TRBV19 and TRBJ2-3, with TRBD2 identical over 8 bases. The CDR3 totals 16 residues. Germline CDR1 reads LNHDA; CDR2 reads SQIVND (reference sequence). J was trimmed by 3 bases and V by 5 bases; bases with no gene match: 10. The CDR3 is CASSSSIAGNTDTQYF. The DNA of the CDR3 is TGTGCCAGTAGTTCTAGTATAGCGGGAAATACAGATACGCAGTATTTT.

The genes are TRBV25-1 and TRBJ1-5; D is unclear. V lost 8 bases, J lost 0 bases, and 17 bases lay in between. This CDR3 contains 16 residues. CDR1 MGHDK and CDR2 SYGVNS come from the germline V gene. CDR3 DNA sequence: TGTGCCAGCTGTACCAGAGGTGGAAATAGCAATCAGCCCCAGCATTTT. Its protein product is CASCTRGGNSNQPQHF.

The genes are TRBV6-4 and TRBJ2-6; the match to TRBD1 covers 8 bases. Germline V CDR1 and CDR2: MRHNA, SNTAGT. The CDR3 has 19 amino acids. V was clipped by 5 bases and J by 1 base; unmatched bases: 13. The DNA of the CDR3 is TGTGCCAGCAGTCCAAGACAGGGGCAGGCTGTGTCTGGGGCCAACGTCCTGACTTTC. It yields the protein CASSPRQGQAVSGANVLTF.

The chain has TRBV7-9 and TRBJ2-3, with a possible D match to TRBD2 (6 bases). The V end lost 0 bases, the J end lost 1 base, and 11 bases lay between the germline ends. There are 16 residues in the CDR3. The germline CDR1 and CDR2 sequences are SEHNR and FQNEAQ (reference sequence). CDR3: CASSLARGSGTDTQYF. The CDR3 DNA sequence: TGTGCCAGCAGCTTAGCTCGGGGGTCTGGCACAGATACGCAGTATTTT.

This clone was recorded only once. This sequence joins TRBV11-3 and TRBJ2-5; 13 bases match TRBD2. This CDR3 is built from 16 residues. The germline gives CDR1 SGHNT, CDR2 YENEEA. V lost 5 bases and J lost 2; bases outside the gene matches: 5. Here the CDR3 reads CASSVGLAGEQETQYF. The CDR3 coding sequence is TGTGCCAGCAGCGTCGGACTAGCGGGGGAACAAGAGACCCAGTACTTC.

This clone was counted between two and nine times. J is TRBJ1-1 and V is TRBV4-1; tentatively, D is TRBD1 (5 bases). This CDR3 is built from 13 residues. Trimming stripped 0 bases from V and 6 bases from J, with 8 bases between. In germline, CDR1 is MGHRA, CDR2 YSYEKL. CDR3 sequence: CASSQDAGPEAFF. The CDR3 region has the DNA TGCGCCAGCAGCCAAGATGCAGGGCCTGAAGCTTTCTTT.

This clone was picked up a small number of times. CDR3 nucleotides: TGTGCCAGCAGCTTAGGCGGGACTGTGTACGGAGCTTTCTTT. It is translated as CASSLGGTVYGAFF. This chain uses TRBV13 with TRBJ1-1; tentative D call: TRBD1 (5 bases). CDR1 is PRHDT and CDR2 is FYEKMQ in the germline V gene (reference sequence). The CDR3 covers 14 residues. The V gene lost 0 bases and the J gene lost 10 bases, with 15 bases spanning the gap.

The chain links TRBV5-1 to TRBJ2-7, with TRBD1 identical over 10 bases. The junction had 15 bases not matched to a gene; V was cut back by 4 bases and J by 5 bases. The germline CDR1 and CDR2 sequences are SGHRS and YFSETQ. There are 17 residues in the CDR3. CDR3 DNA sequence: TGCGCCAGCAGCCGAGGACAGGGGGTGATTTTTTGGAACGAGCAGTACTTC. Protein: CASSRGQGVIFWNEQYF.